The 2 T cell receptor beta chains listed next were all sequenced from one sample in a study of T-cell memory formation after mild COVID-19. Each CDR3 protein gets one entry after TCRdb re-called the 5' RACE reads with MiXCR. The sample lists about 430,000 distinct CDR3 sequences, roughly 26% occurring once. Input material: PBMCs or a T cell subset sorted from them (not recorded which). These receptors were taken from an adult woman who had mild COVID-19 (a few samples of this study predate the infection). Cell type and time point are not known.

The chain recombines TRBV30 with TRBJ2-4; 9 positions agree with TRBD1. The CDR3 extends over 11 amino acids. Looked up from germline, CDR1 is GTSNPN and CDR2 is SVGIG (reference sequence). Losses at the gene ends were 7 bases for V and 15 bases for J; bases not matched to a gene: 10. CDR3 DNA sequence: TGTGCCTTTCTCTCCCAGGGACAGGGGTACTTC. This codes for CAFLSQGQGYF.

The table lists this clonotype with a few counts. The chain joins TRBV29-1 to TRBJ2-3; D uncertain. The CDR3 extends over 13 amino acids. Trimming cost V 4 bases and J 2 bases, with 10 bases left between them. Germline CDR1 reads SQVTM; CDR2 reads ANQGSEA. The CDR3 DNA reads TGCAGCGTTGTTAGCAGAATCACAGATACGCAGTATTTT. Translation: CSVVSRITDTQYF.